Listed below are T cell receptor beta chains from one sample, sequenced in a study of Graves' ophthalmopathy and Graves' hyperthyroidism. TCRdb ran MiXCR on the multiplex PCR reads and lists one entry per CDR3 protein. The sample has around 520,000 distinct CDR3 sequences, just under 40% seen once; the top ten hold 4% to 5%. Specimen: peripheral blood or thyroid tissue (not recorded which). These receptors were taken from an adult man with Graves' hyperthyroidism. Both conserved end residues are part of each CDR3. The order of the fields is D gene, J gene, V gene, clone size, CDR3 protein, CDR3 DNA. A D gene is named only where the DNA matches it firmly. A clone size is listed for some rows: how often the clone was seen (once, few, many), or a class if it is expanded.

d_call: TRBD2; j_call: TRBJ2-2; v_call: TRBV12-3/TRBV12-4; clone_size: -; cdr3_aa: CASSDAGEPFF; cdr3_nt: TGTGCCAGCAGCGATGCGGGGGAGCCGTTTTTT
d_call: -; j_call: TRBJ1-5; v_call: TRBV9; clone_size: -; cdr3_aa: CASSLSGASYNQPQHF; cdr3_nt: TGTGCCAGCAGCTTGTCAGGGGCATCCTACAATCAGCCCCAGCATTTT
d_call: -; j_call: TRBJ1-5; v_call: TRBV9; clone_size: many; cdr3_aa: CASSVVFSSGCMADCSNQPQHF; cdr3_nt: TGTGCCAGCAGCGTAGTTTTCTCGAGTGGGTGTATGGCAGACTGTAGCAATCAGCCCCAGCATTTT
d_call: TRBD2; j_call: TRBJ2-2; v_call: TRBV29-1; clone_size: -; cdr3_aa: CSRGLAVTGELFF; cdr3_nt: TGCAGCCGGGGACTAGCGGTCACCGGGGAGCTGTTTTTT
d_call: TRBD1; j_call: TRBJ1-4; v_call: TRBV7-2; clone_size: -; cdr3_aa: CASSLGGTVTNEKLFF; cdr3_nt: TGTGCCAGCAGCTTAGGGGGGACAGTAACTAATGAAAAACTGTTTTTT
d_call: -; j_call: TRBJ1-6; v_call: TRBV9; clone_size: many; cdr3_aa: CASSGNRAGGNSPLHF; cdr3_nt: TGTGCCAGCAGCGGGAACAGGGCTGGGGGAAATTCACCCCTCCACTTT
d_call: -; j_call: TRBJ1-1; v_call: TRBV5-4; clone_size: -; cdr3_aa: CASSLLGGRTRAFF; cdr3_nt: TGTGCCAGCAGCTTGCTAGGGGGGCGGACTAGAGCTTTCTTT
d_call: -; j_call: TRBJ2-2; v_call: TRBV29-1; clone_size: few; cdr3_aa: CSVQANTGELFF; cdr3_nt: TGCAGCGTACAGGCGAACACCGGGGAGCTGTTTTTT
d_call: TRBD2; j_call: TRBJ2-7; v_call: TRBV5-6; clone_size: -; cdr3_aa: CASSSGTSGTRTYEQYF; cdr3_nt: TGTGCCAGCAGCTCGGGGACTAGCGGGACCCGAACCTACGAGCAGTACTTC
d_call: TRBD1; j_call: TRBJ1-5; v_call: TRBV20-1; clone_size: -; cdr3_aa: CSATTGYQPQHF; cdr3_nt: TGCAGTGCCACGACAGGGTATCAGCCCCAGCATTTT
d_call: TRBD1; j_call: TRBJ2-6; v_call: TRBV14; clone_size: many; cdr3_aa: CASSQVAGTGGSGANVLTF; cdr3_nt: TGTGCCAGCAGCCAAGTCGCCGGGACAGGGGGATCTGGGGCCAACGTCCTGACTTTC